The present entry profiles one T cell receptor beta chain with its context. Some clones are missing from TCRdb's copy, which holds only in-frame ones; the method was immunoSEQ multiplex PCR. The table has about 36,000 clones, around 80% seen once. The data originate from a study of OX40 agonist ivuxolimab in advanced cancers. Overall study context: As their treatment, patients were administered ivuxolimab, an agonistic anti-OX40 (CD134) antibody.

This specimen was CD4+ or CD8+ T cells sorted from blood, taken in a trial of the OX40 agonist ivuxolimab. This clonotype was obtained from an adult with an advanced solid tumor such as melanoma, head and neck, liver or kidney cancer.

The CDR3 bases are TGCGCCAGCAGCCAAGATTCCCGACAGCTCTCCTACGAGCAGTACTTC. Residues: CASSQDSRQLSYEQYF. The chain employs TRBV4-1 and TRBJ2-7; D possibly corresponds to TRBD1 (5 bases). The CDR3 is 16 amino acids. The V gene lost 0 bases and the J gene lost 0 bases, with 12 bases spanning the gap. Per the germline V gene, CDR1 is MGHRA and CDR2 is YSYEKL.